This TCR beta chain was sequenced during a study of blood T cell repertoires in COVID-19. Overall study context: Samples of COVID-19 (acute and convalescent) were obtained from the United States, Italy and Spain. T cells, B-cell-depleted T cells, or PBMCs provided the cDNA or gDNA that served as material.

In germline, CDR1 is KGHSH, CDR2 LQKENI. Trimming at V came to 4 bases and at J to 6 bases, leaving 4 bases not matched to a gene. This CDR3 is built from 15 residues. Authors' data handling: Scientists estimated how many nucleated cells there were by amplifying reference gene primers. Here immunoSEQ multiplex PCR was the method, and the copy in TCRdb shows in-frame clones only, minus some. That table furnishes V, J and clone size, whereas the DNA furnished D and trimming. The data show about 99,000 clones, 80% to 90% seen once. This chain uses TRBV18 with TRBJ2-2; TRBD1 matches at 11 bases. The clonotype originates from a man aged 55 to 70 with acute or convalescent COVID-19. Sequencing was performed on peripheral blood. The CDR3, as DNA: TGTGCCAGCTCACTGGGACAGGGGGTCGCCGGGGAGCTGTTTTTT. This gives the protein CASSLGQGVAGELFF.